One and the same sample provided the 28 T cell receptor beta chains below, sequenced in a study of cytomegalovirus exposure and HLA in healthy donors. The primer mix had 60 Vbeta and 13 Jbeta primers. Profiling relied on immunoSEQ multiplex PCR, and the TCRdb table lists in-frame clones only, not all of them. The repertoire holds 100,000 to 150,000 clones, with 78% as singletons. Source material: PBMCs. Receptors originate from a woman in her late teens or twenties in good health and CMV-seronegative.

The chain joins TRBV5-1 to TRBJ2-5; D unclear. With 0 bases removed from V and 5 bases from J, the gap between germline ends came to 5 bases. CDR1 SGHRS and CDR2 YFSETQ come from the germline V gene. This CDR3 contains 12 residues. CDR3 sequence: CASSLGQETQYF. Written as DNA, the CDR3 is TGCGCCAGCAGCTTGGGCCAGGAGACCCAGTACTTC.

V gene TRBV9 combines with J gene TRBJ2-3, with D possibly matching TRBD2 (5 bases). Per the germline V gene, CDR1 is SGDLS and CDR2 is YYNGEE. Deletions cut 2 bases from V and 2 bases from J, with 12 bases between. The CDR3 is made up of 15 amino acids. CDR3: CASSVASYSTDTQYF. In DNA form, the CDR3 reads TGTGCCAGCAGCGTCGCTAGCTACTCCACAGATACGCAGTATTTT.

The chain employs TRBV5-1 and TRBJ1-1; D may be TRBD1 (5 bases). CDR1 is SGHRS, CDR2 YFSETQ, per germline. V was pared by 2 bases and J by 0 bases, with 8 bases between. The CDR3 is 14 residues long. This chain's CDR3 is CASSFRELNTEAFF. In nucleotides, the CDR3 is TGCGCCAGCAGCTTCAGGGAACTGAACACTGAAGCTTTCTTT.

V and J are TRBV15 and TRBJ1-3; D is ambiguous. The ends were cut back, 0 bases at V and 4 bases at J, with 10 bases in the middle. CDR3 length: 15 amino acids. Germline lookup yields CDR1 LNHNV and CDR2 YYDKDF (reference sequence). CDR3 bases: TGTGCCACCAGCAGAGATCAACCGAGGGGAAACACCATATATTTT. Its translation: CATSRDQPRGNTIYF.

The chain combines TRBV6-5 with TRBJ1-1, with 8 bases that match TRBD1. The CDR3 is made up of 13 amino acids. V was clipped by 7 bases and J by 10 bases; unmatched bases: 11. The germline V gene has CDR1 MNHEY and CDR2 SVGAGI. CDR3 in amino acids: CASIAGGTGLAFF. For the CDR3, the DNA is TGTGCCAGCATCGCCGGTGGGACAGGCTTAGCTTTCTTT.

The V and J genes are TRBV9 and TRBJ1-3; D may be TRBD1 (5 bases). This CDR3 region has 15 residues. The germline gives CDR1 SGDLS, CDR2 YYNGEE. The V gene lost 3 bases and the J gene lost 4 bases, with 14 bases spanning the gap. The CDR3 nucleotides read TGTGCCAGCAGCGCTAGCCGGGGGTCCGGAAACACCATATATTTT. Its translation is CASSASRGSGNTIYF.

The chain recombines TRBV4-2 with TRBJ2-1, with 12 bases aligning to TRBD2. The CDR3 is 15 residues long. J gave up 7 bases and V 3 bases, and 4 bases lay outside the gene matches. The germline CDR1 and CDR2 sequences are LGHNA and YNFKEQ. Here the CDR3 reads CASSHWLAGGNEQFF. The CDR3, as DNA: TGTGCCAGCAGCCACTGGCTAGCGGGAGGGAATGAGCAGTTCTTC.

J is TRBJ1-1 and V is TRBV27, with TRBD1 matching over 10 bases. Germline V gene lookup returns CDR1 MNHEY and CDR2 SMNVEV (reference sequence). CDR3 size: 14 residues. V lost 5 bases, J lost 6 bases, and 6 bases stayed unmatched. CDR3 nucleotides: TGTGCCAGCAGTACCTCGACAGGGGGCCCTGAAGCTTTCTTT. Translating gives CASSTSTGGPEAFF.

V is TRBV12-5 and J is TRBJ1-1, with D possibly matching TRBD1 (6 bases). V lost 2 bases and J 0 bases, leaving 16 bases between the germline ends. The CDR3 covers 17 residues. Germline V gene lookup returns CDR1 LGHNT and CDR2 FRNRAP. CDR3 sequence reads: CASGLPQKDRLNTEAFF. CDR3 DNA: TGTGCTAGTGGTTTGCCACAAAAGGACAGACTGAACACTGAAGCTTTCTTT. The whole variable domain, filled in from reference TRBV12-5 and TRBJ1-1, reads DARVTQTPRHKVTEMGQEVTMRCQPILGHNTVFWYRQTMMQGLELLAYFRNRAPLDDSGMPKDRFSAEMPDATLATLKIQPSEPRDSAVYFCASGLPQKDRLNTEAFFGQGTRLTVV.

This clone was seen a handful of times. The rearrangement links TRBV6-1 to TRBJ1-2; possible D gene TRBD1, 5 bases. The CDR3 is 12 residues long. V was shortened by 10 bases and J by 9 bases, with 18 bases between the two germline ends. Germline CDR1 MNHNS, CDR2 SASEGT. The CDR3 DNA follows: TGTGCCACGGGCAGGGAAACGGGTAGCTACACCTTC. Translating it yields CATGRETGSYTF.

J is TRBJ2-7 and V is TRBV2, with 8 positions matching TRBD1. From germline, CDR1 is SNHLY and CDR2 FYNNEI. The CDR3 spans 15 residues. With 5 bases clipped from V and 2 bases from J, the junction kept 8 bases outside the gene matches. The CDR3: CASSYDRGKTYEQYF. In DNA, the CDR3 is TGTGCCAGCAGTTACGACAGGGGAAAAACCTACGAGCAGTACTTC.

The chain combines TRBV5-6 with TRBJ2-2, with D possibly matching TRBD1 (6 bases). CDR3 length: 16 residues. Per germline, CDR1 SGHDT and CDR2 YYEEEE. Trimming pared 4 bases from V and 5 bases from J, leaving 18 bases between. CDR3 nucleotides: TGTGCCAGCAGCATTTTCAGGGGCATTAAGACCGGGGAGCTGTTTTTT. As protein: CASSIFRGIKTGELFF.

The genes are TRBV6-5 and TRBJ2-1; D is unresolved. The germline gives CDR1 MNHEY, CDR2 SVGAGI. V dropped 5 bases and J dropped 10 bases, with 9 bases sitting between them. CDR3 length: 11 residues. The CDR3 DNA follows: TGTGCCAGCAGTCGGCTGGAGGAGCAGTTCTTC. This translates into CASSRLEEQFF.

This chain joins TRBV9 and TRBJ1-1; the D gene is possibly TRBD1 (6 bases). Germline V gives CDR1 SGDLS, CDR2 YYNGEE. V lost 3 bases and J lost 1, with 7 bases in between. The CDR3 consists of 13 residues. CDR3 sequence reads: CASSATGNTEAFF. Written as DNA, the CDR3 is TGTGCCAGCAGCGCGACAGGGAACACTGAAGCTTTCTTT. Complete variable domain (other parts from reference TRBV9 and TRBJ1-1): DSGVTQTPKHLITATGQRVTLRCSPRSGDLSVYWYQQSLDQGLQFLIQYYNGEERAKGNILERFSAQQFPDLHSELNLSSLELGDSALYFCASSATGNTEAFFGQGTRLTVV.

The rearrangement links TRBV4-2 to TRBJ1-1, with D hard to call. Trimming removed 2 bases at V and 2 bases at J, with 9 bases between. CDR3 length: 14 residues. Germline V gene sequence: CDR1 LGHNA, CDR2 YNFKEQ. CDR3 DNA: TGTGCCAGCAGCCAAACATGGGCTAACACTGAAGCTTTCTTT. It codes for CASSQTWANTEAFF.

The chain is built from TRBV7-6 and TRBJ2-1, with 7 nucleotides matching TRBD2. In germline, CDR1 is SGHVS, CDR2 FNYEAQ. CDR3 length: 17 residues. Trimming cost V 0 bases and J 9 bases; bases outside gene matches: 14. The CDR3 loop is CASSLAKPTSLFIEQFF. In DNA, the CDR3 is TGTGCCAGCAGCTTAGCAAAGCCGACTAGCCTGTTCATTGAGCAGTTCTTC.

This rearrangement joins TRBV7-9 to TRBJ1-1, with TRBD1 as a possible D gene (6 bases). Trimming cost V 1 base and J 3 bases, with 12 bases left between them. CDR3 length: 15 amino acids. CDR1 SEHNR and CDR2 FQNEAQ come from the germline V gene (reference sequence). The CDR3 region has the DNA TGTGCCAGCAGCTTAGAGGGGGTGGGGTACACTGAAGCTTTCTTT. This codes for CASSLEGVGYTEAFF.

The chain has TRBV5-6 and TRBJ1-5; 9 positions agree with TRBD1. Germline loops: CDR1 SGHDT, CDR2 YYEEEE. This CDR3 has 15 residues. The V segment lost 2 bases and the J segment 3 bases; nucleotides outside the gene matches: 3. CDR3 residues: CASSFGTGINQPQHF. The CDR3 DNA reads TGTGCCAGCAGCTTTGGGACAGGGATCAATCAGCCCCAGCATTTT.

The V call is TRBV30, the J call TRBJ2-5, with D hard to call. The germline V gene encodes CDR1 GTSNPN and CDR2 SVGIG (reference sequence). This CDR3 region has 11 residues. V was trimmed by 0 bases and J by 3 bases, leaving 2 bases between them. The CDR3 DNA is TGTGCCTGGAGTGTCGAAGAGACCCAGTACTTC. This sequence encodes CAWSVEETQYF.

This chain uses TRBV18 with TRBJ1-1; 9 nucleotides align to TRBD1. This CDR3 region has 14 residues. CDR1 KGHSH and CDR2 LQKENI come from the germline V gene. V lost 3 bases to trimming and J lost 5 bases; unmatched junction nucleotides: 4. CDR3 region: CASSPGQGWTEAFF. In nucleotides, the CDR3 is TGTGCCAGCTCACCGGGACAGGGCTGGACTGAAGCTTTCTTT.

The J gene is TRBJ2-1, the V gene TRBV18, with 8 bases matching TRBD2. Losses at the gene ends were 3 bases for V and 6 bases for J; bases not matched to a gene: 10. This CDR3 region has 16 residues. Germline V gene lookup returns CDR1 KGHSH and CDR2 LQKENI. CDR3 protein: CASSPFTGLGPNEQFF. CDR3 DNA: TGTGCCAGCTCACCCTTTACGGGACTAGGGCCCAATGAGCAGTTCTTC. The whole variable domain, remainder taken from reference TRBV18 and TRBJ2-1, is NAGVMQNPRHLVRRRGQEARLRCSPMKGHSHVYWYRQLPEEGLKFMVYLQKENIIDESGMPKERFSAEFPKEGPSILRIQQVVRGDSAAYFCASSPFTGLGPNEQFFGPGTRLTVL.

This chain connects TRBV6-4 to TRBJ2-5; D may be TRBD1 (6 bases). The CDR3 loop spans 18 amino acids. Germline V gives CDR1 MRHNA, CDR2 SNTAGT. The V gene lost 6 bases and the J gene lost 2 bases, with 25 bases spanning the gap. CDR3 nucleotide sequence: TGTGCCAGCAGCGTGCGACGCTTGGGGGCTAGCAGGCAAGAGACCCAGTACTTC. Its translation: CASSVRRLGASRQETQYF.

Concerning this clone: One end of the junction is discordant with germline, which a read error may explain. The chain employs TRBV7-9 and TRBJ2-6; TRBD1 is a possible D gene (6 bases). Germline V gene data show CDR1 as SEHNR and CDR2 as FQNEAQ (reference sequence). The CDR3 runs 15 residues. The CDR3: CSSSLRGSGANVLTF. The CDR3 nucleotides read TGTTCCAGCAGCTTAAGGGGGTCTGGGGCCAACGTCCTGACTTTC.

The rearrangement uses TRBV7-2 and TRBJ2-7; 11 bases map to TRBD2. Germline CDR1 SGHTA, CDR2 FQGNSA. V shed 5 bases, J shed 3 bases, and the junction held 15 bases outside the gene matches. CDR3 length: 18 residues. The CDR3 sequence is CASSLGASGRSVGYEQYF. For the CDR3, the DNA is TGTGCCAGCAGCCTAGGGGCTAGCGGGAGGTCCGTAGGCTACGAGCAGTACTTC.

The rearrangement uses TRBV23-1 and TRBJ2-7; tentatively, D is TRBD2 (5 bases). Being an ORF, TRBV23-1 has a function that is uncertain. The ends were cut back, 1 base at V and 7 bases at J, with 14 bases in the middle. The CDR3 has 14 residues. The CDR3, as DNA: TGCGCCAGCAGTCAATTAAGAGGGTCGCATGAGCAGTACTTC. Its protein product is CASSQLRGSHEQYF.

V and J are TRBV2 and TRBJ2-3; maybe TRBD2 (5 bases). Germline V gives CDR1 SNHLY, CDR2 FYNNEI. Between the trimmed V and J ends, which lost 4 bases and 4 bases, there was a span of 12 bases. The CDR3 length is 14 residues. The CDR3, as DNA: TGTGCCAGCAGTGTTTCCAGGCGGGCAGATACGCAGTATTTT. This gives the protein CASSVSRRADTQYF.

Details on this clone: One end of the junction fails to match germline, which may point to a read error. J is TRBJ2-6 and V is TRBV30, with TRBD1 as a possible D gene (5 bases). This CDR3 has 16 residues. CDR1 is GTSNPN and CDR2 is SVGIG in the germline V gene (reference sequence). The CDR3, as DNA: TGTGCCTGGACAGGGCTGCTTACCCCTGGGGCCAACGTCCCGACTTTC. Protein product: CAWTGLLTPGANVPTF.

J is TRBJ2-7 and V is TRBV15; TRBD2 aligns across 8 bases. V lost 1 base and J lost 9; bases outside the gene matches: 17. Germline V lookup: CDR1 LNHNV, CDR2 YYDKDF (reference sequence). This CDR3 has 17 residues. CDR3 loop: CATSRVGSGTSEVGQYF. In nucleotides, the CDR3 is TGTGCCACCAGCAGAGTTGGTAGCGGGACCTCGGAAGTGGGGCAGTACTTC.